A single TCR beta chain is shown here with its context. Its antigen is still unknown. The sample belongs to a study of blood T cells in healthy people across ages. Alongside a J-beta primer mix, a sample-barcoded 5' primer served in a second PCR lasting about 7 to 11 cycles. Each cDNA molecule, via a template-switch adaptor with 12 random nucleotides, was tagged. TCRdb itself ran the 5' RACE reads through MiXCR, one entry per CDR3 protein. The sample consists of about 930,000 distinct CDR3 sequences, just under 30% of them appearing once. Study-level points and caveats: CMV status of donors was not determined, possibly confounding expanded clonotype changes. It was the long-lived donors that had more naive CD4+ cells and higher diversity than aged donors.

The same sample was also used in a study of T cells of mothers and their children. As that study records: Slightly higher overlap, not significant, was seen in related mother-child pairs than in unrelated pairs.

Sequenced input: blood. The TCR originated in a woman aged 40 to 50 in good health.

The CDR3 sequence is CASSLFAGTNEKLFF. Written as DNA, the CDR3 is TGCGCCAGCAGCTTGTTTGCGGGAACTAATGAAAAACTGTTTTTT. V gene TRBV5-1 combines with J gene TRBJ1-4; D gene uncertain. This CDR3 is 15 amino acids long. V lost 1 base and J 1 base, leaving 8 bases between the germline ends. Per germline, CDR1 SGHRS and CDR2 YFSETQ.